This paragraph covers one T cell receptor beta chain sequence. Its cognate antigen is unknown. The data were taken from a study of shared clonotypes between healthy human individuals. Study-wide findings and caveats: Larger estimated richness was generally recorded for naive subsets relative to memory subsets. Sample collection involved blood only; tissue repertoires are likely different.

V gave up 1 base and J gave up 5 bases, with 26 bases separating them. The V gene's germline CDR1 is PRHDT and CDR2 FYEKMQ (reference sequence). The CDR3 has 19 amino acids. Profiling relied on immunoSEQ multiplex PCR, and the TCRdb table lists in-frame clones only, not all of them. The sample gives over 2 million clones, roughly 95% of which show up once; 0.13% is in the top ten. The sequenced sample consisted of naive CD4+ T cells sorted from blood. Subset reported: CD45RA+ positively selected. This TCR was sampled from a man younger than 35 in good health. The chain combines TRBV13 with TRBJ1-2, with a weak D call TRBD1 (6 bases). In DNA, the CDR3 is TGTGCCAGCAGCTTAGAATACCGGGACACAAAATTCGGGCCTTATGGCTACACCTTC. Translation: CASSLEYRDTKFGPYGYTF.